This section outlines one T cell receptor (beta chain) sequence together with its context. Its matching antigen is unknown. This record belongs to a study of spatial heterogeneity in lung cancer. Time point meaning: sample taken at primary tumor resection. The cohort: around 77 early-stage, untreated non-small cell lung cancer patients. Sequencing of whole RNA from tumor, nontumor lung or frozen PBMC involved no sorting. TCRdb reprocessed the 5' RACE reads with MiXCR, giving one entry per CDR3 protein. The repertoire consists of approximately 23,000 distinct CDR3 sequences, with less than 5% occurring once and the leading ten covering roughly 9.9%. Study observations and caveats: Expanded alpha and beta TCR counts within tumors tracked tumor mutation counts.

This CDR3 spans 16 amino acids. The germline gives CDR1 SGHTA, CDR2 FQGNSA. V gave up 4 bases and J gave up 5 bases, with 17 bases separating them. The clonotype was recovered from a male donor with early-stage non-small cell lung cancer. The chain uses TRBV7-2 and TRBJ1-4, with D perhaps TRBD1 (5 bases). The sample in question was lung tumor tissue, obtained at surgery. CDR3 sequence: CASSSSAGRANEKLFF. The CDR3 DNA reads as TGTGCCAGCAGCTCCTCCGCAGGCAGGGCGAATGAAAAACTGTTTTTT.